This is a list of T cell receptor beta chains from one sample in a study of response to subunit inactivated influenza vaccine. MiXCR was run by TCRdb on the RT-PCR reads, yielding one entry per CDR3 protein. This table holds about 530,000 distinct CDR3 sequences, about 11% found once. Specimen: PBMCs from blood, collected on the day of vaccination. The receptors were gathered from a man aged 50 or older who received an inactivated influenza vaccine. The CDR3 runs from the conserved cysteine through the conserved F or W. D genes are given only for firm matches. Clone size is shown for a subset of rows, as once, few, many or a class of expanded clone.

j_gene,v_gene,d_gene,abundance,CDR3aa,CDR3nt
TRBJ2-2,TRBV28,.,many,CASSLPRGELFF,TGTGCCAGCAGTTTACCCCGGGGGGAGCTGTTTTTT
TRBJ2-5,TRBV4-3,.,.,CASSRIPQETQYF,TGCGCCAGCAGCCGAATTCCGCAAGAGACCCAGTACTTC
TRBJ1-1,TRBV5-1,.,many,CASSLVRGTEAFF,TGCGCCAGCAGCTTGGTGAGGGGCACTGAAGCTTTCTTT
TRBJ2-5,TRBV9,.,many,CASSAEETQYF,TGTGCCAGCAGCGCGGAAGAGACCCAGTACTTC
TRBJ2-3,TRBV6-4,TRBD2,.,CASSDSAGASTDTQYF,TGTGCCAGCAGTGACAGTGCGGGAGCTAGCACAGATACGCAGTATTTT
TRBJ2-5,TRBV6-1,.,.,CASSQTRTGRAQYF,TGTGCCAGCAGTCAGACTAGGACCGGTCGGGCCCAGTACTTC
TRBJ1-5,TRBV28,TRBD1,.,CASSSGQGSNQPQHF,TGTGCCAGCAGTTCGGGACAGGGAAGCAATCAGCCCCAGCATTTT
TRBJ1-4,TRBV5-1,.,few,CASSLGGGLGEKLFF,TGCGCCAGCAGCTTGGGGGGCGGCCTTGGAGAAAAACTGTTTTTT
TRBJ2-7,TRBV27,.,.,CASRLGGVGGLQYF,TGTGCCAGCAGACTAGGGGGGGTTGGTGGTTTACAGTACTTC
TRBJ2-7,TRBV29-1,TRBD2,.,CSGGGTEQYF,TGCAGCGGGGGGGGGACCGAGCAGTACTTC
TRBJ2-1,TRBV7-8,.,few,CASSLEGGSSSYNEQFF,TGTGCCAGCAGCTTAGAAGGTGGGAGCAGCTCCTACAATGAGCAGTTCTTC
TRBJ2-5,TRBV7-8,TRBD2,.,CASSPLAGVQETQYF,TGTGCCAGCAGCCCTCTAGCGGGGGTCCAAGAGACCCAGTACTTC
TRBJ2-3,TRBV7-2,TRBD2,.,CASRTGTSLADTQYF,TGTGCCAGCAGAACCGGGACTAGCTTAGCAGATACGCAGTATTTT
TRBJ2-1,TRBV11-1,TRBD2,few,CASSSTVLAGGPLSYNEQFF,TGTGCCAGCAGCTCAACGGTGCTAGCGGGGGGCCCACTTTCCTACAATGAGCAGTTCTTC
TRBJ2-7,TRBV5-1,TRBD2,.,CASSPGGGGTYEQYF,TGCGCCAGCAGCCCCGGCGGCGGGGGGACCTACGAGCAGTACTTC
TRBJ2-1,TRBV20-1,TRBD2,.,CSASSAGAYNEQFF,TGCAGTGCTAGTTCAGCGGGAGCCTACAATGAGCAGTTCTTC
TRBJ2-2,TRBV3-1,.,few,CASSHNGLNTGELFF,TGTGCCAGCAGCCATAACGGTCTGAACACCGGGGAGCTGTTTTTT
TRBJ2-2,TRBV20-1,.,many,CSARGITNTGELFF,TGCAGTGCAAGGGGGATTACGAACACCGGGGAGCTGTTTTTT
TRBJ2-7,TRBV7-9,.,.,CASSFGDSEQYF,TGTGCCAGCAGCTTCGGGGATAGCGAGCAGTACTTC
TRBJ2-6,TRBV4-2,TRBD2,few,CASSRSGAGRRTGANVLTF,TGTGCCAGCAGCCGTAGCGGGGCGGGGAGGAGGACGGGGGCCAACGTCCTGACTTTC
TRBJ2-3,TRBV7-9,.,many,CASSPLGGSTDTQYF,TGTGCCAGCAGCCCCCTCGGCGGGAGCACAGATACGCAGTATTTT
TRBJ1-4,TRBV7-9,TRBD1,.,CASSLGDRAWEKLFF,TGTGCCAGCAGCTTAGGGGACAGGGCTTGGGAAAAACTGTTTTTT
TRBJ2-5,TRBV4-3,TRBD1,few,CASSQSIRQGAGETQYF,TGCGCCAGCAGCCAATCCATTCGACAGGGGGCCGGAGAGACCCAGTACTTC
TRBJ2-1,TRBV7-2,.,few,CASSLVGQGTEQFF,TGTGCCAGCAGCTTAGTAGGGCAGGGGACTGAGCAGTTCTTC
TRBJ1-4,TRBV12-3/TRBV12-4,TRBD1,few,CASTPHTGGAGEKLFF,TGTGCCAGCACTCCCCATACAGGGGGCGCGGGCGAAAAACTGTTTTTT
TRBJ2-1,TRBV12-3/TRBV12-4,TRBD2,.,CASSPSGGPAYNEQFF,TGTGCCAGCAGTCCTAGCGGGGGGCCCGCCTACAATGAGCAGTTCTTC